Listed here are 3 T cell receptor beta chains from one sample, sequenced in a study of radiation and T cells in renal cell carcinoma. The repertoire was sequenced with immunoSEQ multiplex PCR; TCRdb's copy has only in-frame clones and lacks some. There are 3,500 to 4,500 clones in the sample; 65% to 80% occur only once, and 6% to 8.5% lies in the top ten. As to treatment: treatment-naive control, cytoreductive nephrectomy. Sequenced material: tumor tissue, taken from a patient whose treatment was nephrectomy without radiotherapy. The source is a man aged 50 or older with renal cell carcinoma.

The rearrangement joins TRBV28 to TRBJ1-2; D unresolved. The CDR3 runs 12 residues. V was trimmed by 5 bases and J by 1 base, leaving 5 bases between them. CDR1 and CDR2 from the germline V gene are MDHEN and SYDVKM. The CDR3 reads CASSVNNYGYTF. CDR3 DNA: TGTGCCAGCAGTGTCAATAACTATGGCTACACCTTC.

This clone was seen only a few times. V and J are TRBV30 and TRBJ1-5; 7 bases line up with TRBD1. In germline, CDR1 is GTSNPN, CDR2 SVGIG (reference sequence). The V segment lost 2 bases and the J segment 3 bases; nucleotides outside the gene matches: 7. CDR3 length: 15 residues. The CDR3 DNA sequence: TGTGCCTGGAGTAGGCCCGACAGGGACAATCAGCCCCAGCATTTT. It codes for CAWSRPDRDNQPQHF.

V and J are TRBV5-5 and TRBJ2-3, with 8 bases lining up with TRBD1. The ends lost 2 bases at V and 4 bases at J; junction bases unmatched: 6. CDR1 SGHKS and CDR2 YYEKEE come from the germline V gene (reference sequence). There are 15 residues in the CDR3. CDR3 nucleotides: TGTGCCAGCAGCTTCGGACAGGGTGGGGCAGATACGCAGTATTTT. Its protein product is CASSFGQGGADTQYF.